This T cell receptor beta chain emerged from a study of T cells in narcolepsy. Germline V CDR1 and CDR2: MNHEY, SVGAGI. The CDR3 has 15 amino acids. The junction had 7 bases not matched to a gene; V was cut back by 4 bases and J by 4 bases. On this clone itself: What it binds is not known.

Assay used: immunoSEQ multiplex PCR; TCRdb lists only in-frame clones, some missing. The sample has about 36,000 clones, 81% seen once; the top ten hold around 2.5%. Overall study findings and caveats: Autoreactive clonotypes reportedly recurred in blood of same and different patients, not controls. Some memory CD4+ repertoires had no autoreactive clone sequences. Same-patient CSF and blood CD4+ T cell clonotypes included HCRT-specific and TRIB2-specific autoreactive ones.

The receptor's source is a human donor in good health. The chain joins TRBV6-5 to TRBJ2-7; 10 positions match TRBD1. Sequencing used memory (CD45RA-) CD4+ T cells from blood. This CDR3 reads CASSSGTGAGYEQYF. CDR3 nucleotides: TGTGCCAGCAGTTCCGGGACAGGGGCTGGTTACGAGCAGTACTTC.